The clone carrying this T cell receptor (beta chain) has at least ten counts. Regions amplified from RNA transcripts were the TCR beta CDR3 regions. TCR CDR3 regions were first amplified by RT-PCR with HTBI primers. Each CDR3 protein is one row after TCRdb ran MiXCR on the multiplex PCR reads. In the table there are hundreds of thousands of distinct CDR3 sequences, about 15% of which are singletons. The data belong to a study of T cells in Graves' hyperthyroidism and ophthalmopathy. Study background: At the time of initial diagnosis and before any treatment, peripheral blood was collected.

Germline loops: CDR1 SEHNR, CDR2 FQNEAQ (reference sequence). The trim removed 7 bases at V and 4 bases at J, leaving 4 bases unmatched. The CDR3 spans 14 residues. The chain uses TRBV7-9 and TRBJ2-2; 9 bases align to TRBD2. This receptor was identified in a middle-aged woman with Graves' ophthalmopathy. The sequencing input was blood. The CDR3 region is CASTSGRPTGELFF. The CDR3 DNA is TGTGCCAGCACCAGCGGGAGGCCCACCGGGGAGCTGTTTTTT.